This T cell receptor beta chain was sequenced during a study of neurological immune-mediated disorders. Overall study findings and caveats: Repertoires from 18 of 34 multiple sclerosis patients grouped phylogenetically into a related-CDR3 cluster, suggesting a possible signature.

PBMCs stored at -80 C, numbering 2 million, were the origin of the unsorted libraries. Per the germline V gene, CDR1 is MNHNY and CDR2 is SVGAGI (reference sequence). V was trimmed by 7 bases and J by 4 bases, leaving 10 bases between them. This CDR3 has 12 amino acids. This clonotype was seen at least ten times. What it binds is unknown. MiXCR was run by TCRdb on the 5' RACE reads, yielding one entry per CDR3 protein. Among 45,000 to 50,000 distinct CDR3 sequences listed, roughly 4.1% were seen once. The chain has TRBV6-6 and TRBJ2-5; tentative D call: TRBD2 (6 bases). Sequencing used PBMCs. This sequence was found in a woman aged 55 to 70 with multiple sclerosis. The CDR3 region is CASTEGGETQYF. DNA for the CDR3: TGTGCCAGCACGGAGGGCGGAGAGACCCAGTACTTC.